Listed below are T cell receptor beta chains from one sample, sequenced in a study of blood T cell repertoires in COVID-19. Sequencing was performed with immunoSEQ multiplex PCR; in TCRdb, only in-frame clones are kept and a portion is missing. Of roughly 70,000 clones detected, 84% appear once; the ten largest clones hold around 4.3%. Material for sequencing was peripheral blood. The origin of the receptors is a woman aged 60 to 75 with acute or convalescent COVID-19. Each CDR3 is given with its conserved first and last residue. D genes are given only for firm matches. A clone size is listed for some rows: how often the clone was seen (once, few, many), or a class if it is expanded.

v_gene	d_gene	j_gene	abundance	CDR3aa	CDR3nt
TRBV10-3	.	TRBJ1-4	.	CAISEYPGREKLFF	TGTGCCATCAGTGAGTACCCAGGGCGGGAAAAACTGTTTTTT
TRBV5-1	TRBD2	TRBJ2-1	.	CASSPSRGGGLNEQFF	TGCGCCAGCAGCCCCTCCCGGGGGGGCGGGTTAAATGAGCAGTTCTTC
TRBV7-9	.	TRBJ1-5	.	CASSLSSGNQPQHF	TGTGCCAGCAGCTTAAGCTCTGGCAATCAGCCCCAGCATTTT
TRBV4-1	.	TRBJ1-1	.	CASSQDGEEAFF	TGCGCCAGCAGCCAAGACGGGGAAGAAGCTTTCTTT
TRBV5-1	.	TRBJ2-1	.	CASSSTGFNNEQFF	TGCGCCAGCAGCTCCACAGGATTCAACAATGAGCAGTTCTTC
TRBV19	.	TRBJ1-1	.	CASKGQNTEAFF	TGTGCCAGTAAGGGACAGAACACTGAAGCTTTCTTT
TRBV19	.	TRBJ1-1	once	CASSIALVNTEAFF	TGTGCCAGTAGTATCGCCTTAGTGAACACTGAAGCTTTCTTT
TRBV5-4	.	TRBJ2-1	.	CASSFSVAENEQFF	TGTGCCAGCAGCTTTAGTGTTGCGGAAAATGAGCAGTTCTTC
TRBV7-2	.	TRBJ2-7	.	CASRKTGNYEQYF	TGTGCCAGCAGAAAAACCGGGAACTACGAGCAGTACTTC
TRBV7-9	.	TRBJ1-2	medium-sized	CASSSFDRFYGYTF	TGTGCCAGCAGCTCCTTTGACAGGTTCTATGGCTACACCTTC
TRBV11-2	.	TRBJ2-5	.	CASSVSRSGTQETQYF	TGTGCCAGCAGCGTTTCACGATCCGGGACACAAGAGACCCAGTACTTC
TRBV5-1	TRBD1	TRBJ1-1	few	CASSRDRVNTEAFF	TGCGCCAGCAGCCGGGACAGGGTGAACACTGAAGCTTTCTTT
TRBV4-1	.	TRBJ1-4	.	CASSQEEGGEKLFF	TGCGCCAGCAGCCAAGAGGAGGGTGGTGAAAAACTGTTTTTT
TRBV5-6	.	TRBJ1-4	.	CASSRGAYNEKLFF	TGTGCCAGCAGCAGGGGCGCATACAATGAAAAACTGTTTTTT
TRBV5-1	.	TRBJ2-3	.	CASSLTGFGTQYF	TGCGCCAGCAGCTTAACAGGGTTCGGTACGCAGTATTTT
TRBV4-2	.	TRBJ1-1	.	CASSQVLLSNTEAFF	TGTGCCAGCAGCCAAGTCCTTCTCTCGAACACTGAAGCTTTCTTT
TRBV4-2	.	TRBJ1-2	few	CASSQGRGFNYGYTF	TGTGCCAGCAGCCAGGGAAGAGGGTTTAACTATGGCTACACCTTC
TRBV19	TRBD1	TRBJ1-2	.	CASSTGRQGGRYYGYTF	TGTGCCAGTAGTACCGGGAGACAGGGAGGAAGGTACTATGGCTACACCTTC
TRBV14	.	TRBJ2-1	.	CASNLEGAGYNEQFF	TGTGCCAGCAACTTAGAAGGGGCCGGGTATAATGAGCAGTTCTTC
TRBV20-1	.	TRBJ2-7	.	CSARSGHEQYF	TGCAGTGCTAGAAGTGGCCACGAGCAGTACTTC
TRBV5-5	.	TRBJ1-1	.	CASSLSGRVNTEAFF	TGTGCCAGCAGCTTATCCGGCAGGGTAAACACTGAAGCTTTCTTT
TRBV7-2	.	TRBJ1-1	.	CASSLVGRANEAFF	TGTGCCAGCAGCTTAGTTGGCAGGGCTAATGAAGCTTTCTTT
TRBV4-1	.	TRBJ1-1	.	CASSLMNTEAFF	TGCGCCAGCAGCCTTATGAACACTGAAGCTTTCTTT
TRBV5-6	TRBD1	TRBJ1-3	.	CASRRTGGSGNTIYF	TGTGCCAGCAGGCGGACAGGGGGCTCTGGAAACACCATATATTTT
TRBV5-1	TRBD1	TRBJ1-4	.	CASSLGSGQGAVSNEKLFF	TGCGCCAGCAGCTTGGGGAGCGGACAGGGGGCGGTTTCTAATGAAAAACTGTTTTTT
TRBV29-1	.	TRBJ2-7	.	CSVREGSYEQYF	TGCAGCGTCAGGGAAGGGTCCTACGAGCAGTACTTC
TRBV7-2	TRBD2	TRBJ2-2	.	CASSRTAPGLLTGELFF	TGTGCCAGCAGCCGCACCGCCCCGGGACTACTCACCGGGGAGCTGTTTTTT
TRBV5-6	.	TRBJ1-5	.	CASSAGISNQPQHF	TGTGCCAGCAGCGCAGGGATTAGCAATCAGCCCCAGCATTTT
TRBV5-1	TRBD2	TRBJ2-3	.	CASSVAGGLADTQYF	TGCGCCAGCAGCGTAGCGGGGGGGCTTGCAGATACGCAGTATTTT
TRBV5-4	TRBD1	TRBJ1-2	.	CASSSPGQGPYGYTF	TGTGCCAGCAGCTCCCCAGGACAGGGGCCCTATGGCTACACCTTC
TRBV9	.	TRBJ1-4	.	CASSYNEKLFF	TGTGCCAGCAGTTATAATGAAAAACTGTTTTTT
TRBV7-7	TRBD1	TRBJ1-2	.	CASSFGTGSEYGYTF	TGTGCCAGCAGCTTCGGGACAGGGAGTGAGTATGGCTACACCTTC
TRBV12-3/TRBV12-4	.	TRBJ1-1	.	CASSLISGTEAFF	TGTGCCAGCAGTTTAATTAGTGGCACTGAAGCTTTCTTT
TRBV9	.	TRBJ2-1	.	CASSEEGGRSYNEQFF	TGTGCCAGCAGCGAGGAGGGGGGGCGGTCCTACAATGAGCAGTTCTTC
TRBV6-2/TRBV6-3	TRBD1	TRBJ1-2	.	CASSSRQGPTNYGYTF	TGTGCCAGCAGCTCCAGACAGGGGCCAACTAACTATGGCTACACCTTC
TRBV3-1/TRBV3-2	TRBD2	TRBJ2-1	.	CASSQSGGPYNEQFF	TGTGCCAGCAGTCAAAGCGGGGGCCCATACAATGAGCAGTTCTTC
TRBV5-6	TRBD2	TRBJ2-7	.	CASSLGLAGGFDEQYF	TGTGCCAGCAGCCTAGGACTAGCGGGGGGTTTCGACGAGCAGTACTTC
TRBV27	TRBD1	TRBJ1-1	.	CASSSVDRTVRAFF	TGTGCCAGCAGTTCCGTGGACAGGACCGTGAGGGCTTTCTTT